This T cell receptor beta chain stems from a study of blood T cells in healthy people across ages. General observations from the study: Aged donors had fewer naive CD4+ cells and lower diversity than long-lived donors.

Combining a sample-barcoded 5' primer with a J-beta primer mix, a second PCR ran for roughly 6 to 12 cycles. TCRdb fed the 5' RACE reads into MiXCR, producing one record per CDR3 protein. The sample has more than 450,000 distinct CDR3 sequences, approximately 26% seen once. The CDR3 has 15 residues. V dropped 4 bases and J dropped 5 bases, with 17 bases sitting between them. The germline V gene has CDR1 SGDLS and CDR2 YYNGEE. Total RNA extraction produced at least 5 micrograms (per sample) for the study. In its sample, this clonotype was seen a few times. Its cognate antigen is unknown. This same sample was also part of a study on T cells of mothers and their children.

The receptor comes from a boy aged 2 to 9 in good health. This rearrangement joins TRBV9 to TRBJ2-3; D call uncertain. Source material: blood. CDR3 residues: CASSPRNRKGDTQYF. For the CDR3, the DNA is TGTGCCAGCAGCCCGCGGAACAGAAAGGGAGATACGCAGTATTTT.